One and the same sample provided the 23 T cell receptor beta chains below, sequenced in a study of T cells in narcolepsy. The data were produced by immunoSEQ multiplex PCR, yet TCRdb's version contains in-frame clones alone and is incomplete. The data contain 25,000 to 35,000 clones, roughly 90% of them seen just once; the ten biggest clones take up 1% to 1.5%. Material: CD45RA- memory CD4+ T cells from PBMCs. Receptors were obtained from a human donor with narcolepsy.

The rearrangement uses TRBV5-1 and TRBJ2-3, with 9 bases matching TRBD2. The CDR3 has 17 residues. With 6 bases clipped from V and 1 base from J, the junction kept 12 bases outside the gene matches. The V gene's germline CDR1 is SGHRS and CDR2 YFSETQ. The CDR3 DNA follows: TGCGCCAGCACTCGACTCGCGGGCGGGGGGGGCACAGATACGCAGTATTTT. It encodes CASTRLAGGGGTDTQYF.

V gene TRBV18 combines with J gene TRBJ2-7; D is undetermined. CDR3 length: 12 amino acids. V was trimmed by 3 bases and J by 4 bases, leaving 7 bases between them. Germline loops: CDR1 KGHSH, CDR2 LQKENI. This CDR3 reads CASSPSEYEQYF. DNA of the CDR3: TGTGCCAGCTCACCGTCGGAATACGAGCAGTACTTC.

The chain is built from TRBV14 and TRBJ2-1; TRBD1 matches 11 bases. Germline assignment: CDR1 SGHDN and CDR2 FVKESK. V lost 4 bases, J lost 0 bases, and 8 bases stayed unmatched. This CDR3 spans 18 amino acids. The CDR3 loop reads CASSRDRGSFGSYNEQFF. CDR3 DNA sequence: TGTGCCAGCAGCCGGGACAGGGGGTCGTTTGGCTCCTACAATGAGCAGTTCTTC. The full variable domain, completed using reference TRBV14 and TRBJ2-1, is EAGVTQFPSHSVIEKGQTVTLRCDPISGHDNLYWYRRVMGKEIKFLLHFVKESKQDESGMPNNRFLAERTGGTYSTLKVQPAELEDSGVYFCASSRDRGSFGSYNEQFFGPGTRLTVL.

The V gene is TRBV29-1, the J gene TRBJ1-2, with 9 bases aligning to TRBD1. Losses at the gene ends were 3 bases for V and 8 bases for J; bases not matched to a gene: 4. The CDR3 spans 12 residues. Germline V lookup: CDR1 SQVTM, CDR2 ANQGSEA. The CDR3 reads CSVETGTGGYTF. The CDR3 DNA is TGCAGCGTTGAGACAGGGACAGGGGGCTACACCTTC.

The J gene is TRBJ1-6, the V gene TRBV18; the D gene is possibly TRBD1 (6 bases). V gave up 2 bases and J gave up 7 bases, with 18 bases separating them. This CDR3 is 17 amino acids long. Per the germline V gene, CDR1 is KGHSH and CDR2 is LQKENI. The CDR3 DNA is TGTGCCAGCTCACCAAGATACAGGGAATGGTGGAATTCACCCCTCCACTTT. Protein: CASSPRYREWWNSPLHF.

This chain connects TRBV14 to TRBJ1-1; D call uncertain. Germline-derived CDR1 and CDR2 are SGHDN and FVKESK. The CDR3 covers 15 residues. Trimming left V 3 bases short and J 8 bases short, with 19 bases between. The CDR3 coding sequence is TGTGCCAGCAGCCACATTTCATCTAACAGTCCAGAAGCTTTCTTT. Protein: CASSHISSNSPEAFF.

The chain links TRBV5-5 to TRBJ2-5; 7 bases are a match to TRBD2. The tail of the sequence fits TRBJ2-7 better, so the J call may be wrong. CDR1 and CDR2 (germline): SGHKS, YYEKEE (reference sequence). This CDR3 has 16 amino acids. The CDR3 region is CASSLRGGSGSYEQYF. For the CDR3, the DNA is TGTGCCAGCAGCTTAAGGGGCGGGAGCGGCTCCTACGAGCAGTACTTC.

V usage is TRBV5-4 and J usage is TRBJ1-4; D gene ambiguous. There are 14 residues in the CDR3. Trimming pared 4 bases from V and 7 bases from J, leaving 14 bases between. CDR1 is SGHNT, CDR2 YYREEE, per germline (reference sequence). For the CDR3, the DNA is TGTGCCAGCAGCCAAACTTGGTCAAGTGAAAAACTGTTTTTT. Its protein product is CASSQTWSSEKLFF.

J is TRBJ2-7 and V is TRBV7-2, with 10 bases lining up with TRBD1. The CDR3 extends over 15 amino acids. Germline CDR1 SGHTA, CDR2 FQGNSA. Germline trimming cut 5 bases from V and 4 bases from J; bases unmatched to any gene: 8. CDR3 bases: TGTGCCAGCAGCCCTACCAGGGGACAGGGGTACGAGCAGTACTTC. This sequence encodes CASSPTRGQGYEQYF.

The chain links TRBV10-3 to TRBJ1-3; D is uncertain. CDR3 length equals 13 residues. The germline gives CDR1 ENHRY, CDR2 SYGVKD. Deletions cut 5 bases from V and 7 bases from J, with 12 bases between. The CDR3 is CAISQKGENTIYF. The DNA of the CDR3 is TGTGCCATCAGTCAGAAGGGTGAGAACACCATATATTTT.

V gene TRBV19 combines with J gene TRBJ2-3, with TRBD2 matching over 8 bases. Germline CDR1 is LNHDA and CDR2 is SQIVND (reference sequence). The length of the CDR3 is 17 residues. The J segment lost 2 bases and the V segment lost 4 bases, leaving 11 bases of the junction unmatched. DNA of the CDR3: TGTGCCAGTAGTACCCAAACGGGGGGGCGGCTCACAGATACGCAGTATTTT. It translates to CASSTQTGGRLTDTQYF.

This sequence joins TRBV11-1 and TRBJ2-1, with 8 nucleotides matching TRBD2. Germline V gene data show CDR1 as SGHAT and CDR2 as FQDESV (reference sequence). The CDR3 runs 19 residues. Unmatched junction bases numbered 12, after V lost 1 base and J lost 1 base. CDR3 DNA: TGTGCCAGCAGCTTAGGTCGCAAAATAGCGGGGCGATCCTACAATGAGCAGTTCTTC. Its protein is CASSLGRKIAGRSYNEQFF.

The chain uses TRBV6-5 and TRBJ2-7; D is perhaps TRBD1 (6 bases). The CDR3 has 13 amino acids. The V gene lost 5 bases and the J gene lost 2 bases, with 10 bases spanning the gap. Germline V gene data show CDR1 as MNHEY and CDR2 as SVGAGI. CDR3 nucleotide sequence: TGTGCCAGCAGTCCGGGACACCCCTACGAGCAGTACTTC. The encoded protein is CASSPGHPYEQYF.

The rearrangement links TRBV6-1 to TRBJ1-6; 9 bases map to TRBD1. Germline trimming cut 6 bases from V and 7 bases from J; bases unmatched to any gene: 4. Germline CDR1 MNHNS, CDR2 SASEGT. The CDR3 runs to 14 residues. This chain's CDR3 is CASRPTGGNSPLHF. The DNA of the CDR3 is TGTGCCAGCAGACCGACAGGGGGAAATTCACCCCTCCACTTT.

Here the CDR3 reads CASSERYEQYF. In nucleotides, the CDR3 is TGTGCCAGCAGTGAGAGGTACGAGCAGTACTTC. The V call is TRBV25-1, the J call TRBJ2-7; no clear D gene. The germline CDR1 and CDR2 sequences are MGHDK and SYGVNS. This CDR3 is 11 amino acids long. V lost 3 bases and J lost 4, with 4 bases in between.

This clone was recorded once. The CDR3 here is CASSVGQQDEQFF. The CDR3 DNA reads as TGTGCCAGCAGCGTCGGACAGCAGGATGAGCAGTTCTTC. The chain uses TRBV5-6 and TRBJ2-1; TRBD1 is a possible D gene (6 bases). This CDR3 has 13 residues. Germline CDR1 reads SGHDT; CDR2 reads YYEEEE. Trimming took 4 bases from V and 8 from J, leaving 13 bases between them. The full variable domain, its missing parts supplied by reference TRBV5-6 and TRBJ2-1, is DAGVTQSPTHLIKTRGQQVTLRCSPKSGHDTVSWYQQALGQGPQFIFQYYEEEERQRGNFPDRFSGHQFPNYSSELNVNALLLGDSALYLCASSVGQQDEQFFGPGTRLTVL.

CDR3: CASSIIGMDEQFF. CDR3 sequence (DNA): TGTGCCAGTAGTATAATAGGGATGGATGAGCAGTTCTTC. This chain joins TRBV19 and TRBJ2-1; D is uncertain. CDR1 is LNHDA and CDR2 is SQIVND in the germline V gene (reference sequence). This CDR3 has 13 amino acids. Trimming stripped 2 bases from V and 8 bases from J, with 10 bases between. The variable domain in full, with the rest retrieved from reference TRBV19 and TRBJ2-1, is DGGITQSPKYLFRKEGQNVTLSCEQNLNHDAMYWYRQDPGQGLRLIYYSQIVNDFQKGDIAEGYSVSREKKESFPLTVTSAQKNPTAFYLCASSIIGMDEQFFGPGTRLTVL.

The chain combines TRBV11-2 with TRBJ2-5, with 8 bases aligning to TRBD2. V was pared by 5 bases and J by 5 bases, with 7 bases of the junction left unmatched. Germline CDR1 reads SGHAT; CDR2 reads FQNNGV. This CDR3 comprises 14 residues. CDR3 sequence (DNA): TGTGCCAGCAGCAAAACTTCGGGGGGGGAGACCCAGTACTTC. Translating it yields CASSKTSGGETQYF.

The chain carries TRBV7-9 and TRBJ1-5; D uncertain. The germline V gene has CDR1 SEHNR and CDR2 FQNEAQ (reference sequence). The CDR3 loop spans 13 amino acids. The V gene lost 1 base and the J gene lost 6 bases, with 7 bases spanning the gap. Written as DNA, the CDR3 is TGTGCCAGCAGCTTAGACCAGCTTCAGCCCCAGCATTTT. Protein product: CASSLDQLQPQHF.

The gene calls are TRBV10-3 and TRBJ2-7; 8 nucleotides agree with TRBD2. J gave up 5 bases and V 3 bases, and 6 bases lay outside the gene matches. CDR1 is ENHRY, CDR2 SYGVKD, per germline. The CDR3 is 14 residues long. This CDR3 is CAISELADRDEQYF. DNA for the CDR3: TGTGCCATCAGTGAACTAGCGGATAGAGACGAGCAGTACTTC.

V gene TRBV9 combines with J gene TRBJ2-1; TRBD2 agrees at 8 bases. Unmatched junction bases numbered 7, after V lost 4 bases and J lost 4 bases. This CDR3 comprises 15 residues. Germline CDR1 reads SGDLS; CDR2 reads YYNGEE. The CDR3 DNA reads as TGTGCCAGCAGCCGCTCGGGCGGGGGGTACAATGAGCAGTTCTTC. Amino acid sequence: CASSRSGGGYNEQFF.

The rearrangement links TRBV6-1 to TRBJ2-7; possible D gene TRBD2, 5 bases. Per germline, CDR1 MNHNS and CDR2 SASEGT. Trimming pared 8 bases from V and 4 bases from J, leaving 18 bases between. This CDR3 has 14 amino acids. The CDR3 loop is CASSRDGLTYEQYF. As DNA, the CDR3 is TGTGCCAGCTCTCGTGACGGACTCACTTACGAGCAGTACTTC.

This rearrangement joins TRBV5-4 to TRBJ1-1; D gene uncertain. The germline CDR1 and CDR2 sequences are SGHNT and YYREEE (reference sequence). This CDR3 is 15 amino acids long. With 4 bases removed from V and 3 bases from J, the gap between germline ends came to 16 bases. The CDR3 spells CASSLGISRDTEAFF. CDR3 in DNA: TGTGCCAGCAGCCTGGGTATATCAAGGGACACTGAAGCTTTCTTT.